Each of the 30 T cell receptor beta chains below was sequenced from the same sample in a study of human T cells and chemical hapten exposure. Time point described: patch test 1, 2 weeks after DPC sensitization. Treatment noted: therapeutic diphenylcyclopropenone sensitization with weekly scalp DPC. In TCRdb, the RACE reads were re-called with MiXCR into one record per CDR3 protein. Of 180,000 or so distinct CDR3 sequences in the sample, more than 12% were seen once. The sequenced sample was whole blood, obtained in connection with sensitization to the hapten diphenylcyclopropenone (DPC). All receptors derive from a woman aged 25 to 39 with alopecia areata. Some clones in this sample may be carry-over from other donors' samples.

This chain links TRBV10-1 with TRBJ2-7, with TRBD2 as a possible D gene (5 bases). Germline CDR1 reads WNHNN; CDR2 reads SYGVQD (reference sequence). This CDR3 comprises 15 residues. Trimming took off 4 bases at V and 0 bases at J, with 13 bases between the two ends. The DNA for the CDR3 is TGCGCCAGCAGTGGGGCGGGTACGAGCTCCTACGAGCAGTACTTC. Encoded protein: CASSGAGTSSYEQYF.

J is TRBJ1-3 and V is TRBV9; D ambiguous. CDR3 length: 15 residues. Germline values: CDR1 SGDLS, CDR2 YYNGEE. Trimming left V 4 bases short and J 4 bases short, with 15 bases between. CDR3 bases: TGTGCCAGCAGCCCAAGTGGGGTGGTGGGAAACACCATATATTTT. It translates to CASSPSGVVGNTIYF.

This clonotype has at least ten counts. The chain uses TRBV29-1 and TRBJ2-1, with a possible D match to TRBD2 (5 bases). V shed 2 bases and J shed 6 bases, with 14 bases lying between them. From germline, CDR1 is SQVTM and CDR2 ANQGSEA. CDR3 length: 14 amino acids. CDR3 coding DNA: TGCAGCGTTGAAAAATCGGCTAGCCGCAATGAGCAGTTCTTC. Encoded protein: CSVEKSASRNEQFF.

This chain connects TRBV4-1 to TRBJ1-2; 8 nucleotides align to TRBD1. Germline V lookup: CDR1 MGHRA, CDR2 YSYEKL. Trimming at V came to 5 bases and at J to 8 bases, leaving 10 bases not matched to a gene. The CDR3 contains 14 residues. CDR3 sequence reads: CASSMDREFGGYTF. The CDR3 DNA follows: TGCGCCAGCAGCATGGACAGGGAATTCGGGGGCTACACCTTC.

The chain links TRBV28 to TRBJ2-7; D is unclear. Trimming pared 6 bases from V and 4 bases from J, leaving 7 bases between. Germline CDR1 reads MDHEN; CDR2 reads SYDVKM. This CDR3 is 11 amino acids long. The CDR3, as DNA: TGTGCCAGCAGATGGGATTACGAGCAGTACTTC. Amino acid sequence: CASRWDYEQYF.

In this sample, this clonotype turned up many times. CDR3 residues: CASSVGMGQGTEAFF. The CDR3 coding sequence is TGTGCCAGCAGCGTAGGTATGGGACAGGGCACTGAAGCTTTCTTT. The rearrangement uses TRBV9 and TRBJ1-1; TRBD1 agrees at 9 bases. The CDR3 contains 15 residues. From germline, CDR1 is SGDLS and CDR2 YYNGEE. V was clipped by 0 bases and J by 4 bases; unmatched bases: 4. Drawing the rest from reference TRBV9 and TRBJ1-1, the complete variable domain is DSGVTQTPKHLITATGQRVTLRCSPRSGDLSVYWYQQSLDQGLQFLIQYYNGEERAKGNILERFSAQQFPDLHSELNLSSLELGDSALYFCASSVGMGQGTEAFFGQGTRLTVV.

This chain links TRBV29-1 with TRBJ2-1; 10 bases match TRBD1. The CDR3 has 14 residues. Germline trimming cut 7 bases from V and 6 bases from J; bases unmatched to any gene: 9. Germline CDR1 SQVTM, CDR2 ANQGSEA. The CDR3 reads CSAIRTGGSNEQFF. CDR3 coding DNA: TGCAGCGCCATCCGGACAGGGGGGAGCAATGAGCAGTTCTTC.

In this sample, this clonotype turned up many times. V and J are TRBV18 and TRBJ1-1; D is uncertain. Trimming stripped 5 bases from V and 11 bases from J, with 12 bases between. The CDR3 covers 11 residues. Germline CDR1 is KGHSH and CDR2 is LQKENI. The CDR3 bases are TGTGCCAGCTCATCCGAAATTCAGGCTTTCTTT. Amino acids: CASSSEIQAFF.

The chain uses TRBV7-3 and TRBJ2-6, with a weak D call TRBD1 (6 bases). The germline V gene has CDR1 SGHTA and CDR2 FQGTGA. V gave up 8 bases and J gave up 0 bases, with 8 bases separating them. CDR3 length equals 14 residues. The CDR3 sequence: CASGGTSGANVLTF. The CDR3 DNA is TGTGCCAGCGGGGGCACCTCTGGGGCCAACGTCCTGACTTTC.

This clonotype was detected only a few times. V and J are TRBV5-1 and TRBJ1-2; D is ambiguous. Trimming removed 5 bases from V and 7 bases from J, with 6 bases in between. Germline-derived CDR1 and CDR2 are SGHRS and YFSETQ. The CDR3 loop spans 10 amino acids. As DNA, the CDR3 is TGCGCCAGCAGGGGCGTTGGCTACACCTTC. Its protein product is CASRGVGYTF.

This clonotype came up many times. The V gene is TRBV7-9, the J gene TRBJ1-2, with TRBD1 matching 7 bases. CDR1 and CDR2 (germline): SEHNR, FQNEAQ (reference sequence). The CDR3 covers 14 residues. Trimming took 6 bases from V and 7 from J; bases not matched to a gene: 11. The CDR3 DNA sequence: TGTGCCAGCAGGAAAGCGGAGGGGGCTGGTGGCTACACCTTC. Translating gives CASRKAEGAGGYTF.

This clonotype appeared many times. The V call is TRBV7-6, the J call TRBJ1-3; D unclear. This CDR3 contains 12 residues. The V gene's germline CDR1 is SGHVS and CDR2 FNYEAQ. V was clipped by 6 bases and J by 0 bases, with 3 bases between them. Here the CDR3 reads CASSFSGNTIYF. CDR3 nucleotides: TGTGCCAGCAGTTTCTCTGGAAACACCATATATTTT.

V is TRBV20-1 and J is TRBJ2-7, with a tentative D call TRBD2 (5 bases). Per the germline V gene, CDR1 is DFQATT and CDR2 is SNEGSKA (reference sequence). The CDR3 totals 14 residues. V lost 6 bases to trimming and J lost 4 bases, with 19 bases between them. The chain's CDR3 is CSAKQTGRGYEQYF. The CDR3 nucleotides read TGCAGTGCCAAACAAACCGGTCGGGGTTACGAGCAGTACTTC.

The chain joins TRBV10-3 to TRBJ2-7, with D possibly being TRBD1 (6 bases). The CDR3 spans 12 residues. Germline CDR1 is ENHRY and CDR2 is SYGVKD. V gave up 10 bases and J gave up 0 bases, with 10 bases separating them. This CDR3 is CATGESSYEQYF. The CDR3 DNA sequence: TGTGCCACAGGGGAGAGCTCCTACGAGCAGTACTTC.

This clonotype came up a few times. The rearrangement uses TRBV20-1 and TRBJ2-3; TRBD2 matches 16 bases. The CDR3 runs to 17 residues. From germline, CDR1 is DFQATT and CDR2 SNEGSKA (reference sequence). Trimming removed 0 bases from V and 6 bases from J; junction bases left unmatched: 6. The CDR3 sequence: CSARDGGLAGGPDTQYF. Here the CDR3 DNA reads TGCAGTGCTAGAGATGGGGGACTAGCGGGAGGGCCCGATACGCAGTATTTT.

V and J are TRBV28 and TRBJ2-1; possibly TRBD1 for D (5 bases). The CDR3 is 15 residues long. The V gene's germline CDR1 is MDHEN and CDR2 SYDVKM. V was pared by 1 base and J by 0 bases, with 7 bases between. CDR3 amino acids: CASSLFGASYNEQFF. CDR3 DNA sequence: TGTGCCAGCAGTTTATTTGGGGCCTCCTACAATGAGCAGTTCTTC.

This clonotype was counted ten times or more. The gene calls are TRBV7-9 and TRBJ1-2, with D maybe TRBD1 (5 bases). The V end lost 3 bases, the J end lost 7 bases, and 6 bases lay between the germline ends. The CDR3 runs 11 residues. Germline V lookup: CDR1 SEHNR, CDR2 FQNEAQ (reference sequence). CDR3 coding DNA: TGTGCCAGCAGCTTGGGGCTTGGCTACACCTTC. It specifies CASSLGLGYTF.

About this clonotype: A much larger clone sits a single nucleotide away, making a read error possible. V usage is TRBV6-5 and J usage is TRBJ1-5; no clear D gene. Per the germline V gene, CDR1 is MNHEY and CDR2 is SVGAGI. The CDR3 totals 17 residues. Trimming pared 1 base from V and 1 base from J, leaving 14 bases between. CDR3 in DNA: TGTGCCAGCAGTTACTGCATTGCCGGATCGAGCAATCAGCCCCAGCATTTT. It codes for CASSYCIAGSSNQPQHF.

V usage is TRBV11-3 and J usage is TRBJ1-4; 8 nucleotides match TRBD1. The CDR3 runs 14 residues. Germline V gene sequence: CDR1 SGHNT, CDR2 YENEEA. Trimming at V came to 5 bases and at J to 6 bases, leaving 5 bases not matched to a gene. The CDR3 loop is CASSTHRGDEKLFF. Here the CDR3 DNA reads TGTGCCAGCAGCACCCACAGGGGGGATGAAAAACTGTTTTTT.

In the case of this clonotype: Given the absence of the conserved phenylalanine or tryptophan at the CDR3 end, a read error is likely. This sequence joins TRBV3-1 and TRBJ1-6; 7 nucleotides line up with TRBD1. Germline-derived CDR1 and CDR2 are LGHDT and YNNKEL (reference sequence). The CDR3 length is 15 residues. J was trimmed by 6 bases and V by 5 bases; bases with no gene match: 7. The CDR3: CASSARDSLNSPLHY. The CDR3 nucleotides are TGTGCCAGCAGCGCCCGGGACAGCCTTAATTCACCCCTCCACTAT.

The V and J genes are TRBV27 and TRBJ2-1, with D possibly matching TRBD2 (7 bases). This CDR3 comprises 14 residues. V lost 5 bases to trimming and J lost 7 bases, with 15 bases between them. Looked up from germline, CDR1 is MNHEY and CDR2 is SMNVEV (reference sequence). CDR3 sequence (DNA): TGTGCCAGCAGTACAGTGGCGGGGGCGAATGAGCAGTTCTTC. It yields the protein CASSTVAGANEQFF.

This clonotype was detected a few times. This chain joins TRBV4-3 and TRBJ2-1; D is uncertain. The CDR3 is 16 residues long. V lost 1 base and J 4 bases, leaving 14 bases between the germline ends. From germline, CDR1 is LGHNA and CDR2 YSLEER. DNA for the CDR3: TGCGCCAGCAGCCAAGGGAACGCCGCGATATACAATGAGCAGTTCTTC. It is translated as CASSQGNAAIYNEQFF.

The sample holds a few counts of this clonotype. This chain connects TRBV20-1 to TRBJ2-7, with 12 bases matching TRBD2. This CDR3 spans 14 amino acids. Trimming at V came to 4 bases and at J to 3 bases, leaving 4 bases not matched to a gene. Germline V gives CDR1 DFQATT, CDR2 SNEGSKA (reference sequence). CDR3 coding DNA: TGCAGTGCTATGGGACTAGCGGGCCTCTACGAGCAGTACTTC. This encodes CSAMGLAGLYEQYF.

This clonotype was counted only a few times. The chain is built from TRBV6-5 and TRBJ1-3; D might be TRBD1 (6 bases). The V gene's germline CDR1 is MNHEY and CDR2 SVGAGI. This CDR3 region has 15 residues. Trimming pared 5 bases from V and 3 bases from J, leaving 14 bases between. The CDR3 here is CASSPTGHVGNTIYF. Written as DNA, the CDR3 is TGTGCCAGCAGTCCCACGGGACACGTTGGAAACACCATATATTTT.

This clonotype was counted at least ten times. The chain recombines TRBV7-6 with TRBJ2-5; D ambiguous. V lost 3 bases to trimming and J lost 2 bases, with 7 bases between them. Germline V gene sequence: CDR1 SGHVS, CDR2 FNYEAQ. The CDR3 is 13 amino acids. CDR3 region: CASSLGRQETQYF. CDR3 coding DNA: TGTGCCAGCAGCTTGGGCAGACAAGAGACCCAGTACTTC.

This clonotype has more than one count but fewer than ten. The chain carries TRBV6-5 and TRBJ1-6, with a possible D match to TRBD1 (5 bases). The germline V gene encodes CDR1 MNHEY and CDR2 SVGAGI. The V gene lost 7 bases and the J gene lost 5 bases, with 6 bases spanning the gap. The CDR3 runs to 12 residues. The CDR3 bases are TGTGCCAGCACAGGGAATAATTCACCCCTCCACTTT. This sequence encodes CASTGNNSPLHF.

CDR3 DNA sequence: TGTGCCAGCAGTGATGCAGGGGTGAAGTCTGGAAACACCATATATTTT. Amino acids: CASSDAGVKSGNTIYF. The chain combines TRBV25-1 with TRBJ1-3, with D possibly being TRBD1 (6 bases). The V end lost 3 bases, the J end lost 1 base, and 13 bases lay between the germline ends. The CDR3 totals 16 residues. Per the germline V gene, CDR1 is MGHDK and CDR2 is SYGVNS. Full variable domain (missing parts from reference TRBV25-1 and TRBJ1-3): EADIYQTPRYLVIGTGKKITLECSQTMGHDKMYWYQQDPGMELHLIHYSYGVNSTEKGDLSSESTVSRIRTEHFPLTLESARPSHTSQYLCASSDAGVKSGNTIYFGEGSWLTVV.

The chain combines TRBV20-1 with TRBJ2-1; 7 bases fit TRBD2. Germline V gene data show CDR1 as DFQATT and CDR2 as SNEGSKA (reference sequence). The CDR3 is made up of 15 amino acids. V lost 1 base to trimming and J lost 0 bases; unmatched junction nucleotides: 3. In DNA form, the CDR3 reads TGCAGTGCTAGAGTACGCGGGAGCTCCTACAATGAGCAGTTCTTC. This codes for CSARVRGSSYNEQFF.

This chain links TRBV12-3 or TRBV12-4 with TRBJ2-5, with 8 bases fitting TRBD2. There are 15 residues in the CDR3. V lost 5 bases and J lost 2; bases outside the gene matches: 7. CDR3: CASSTSGAVQETQYF. CDR3 sequence (DNA): TGTGCCAGCAGTACTAGCGGAGCGGTTCAAGAGACCCAGTACTTC.

This clonotype showed up just once. The V gene is TRBV10-3, the J gene TRBJ2-3; 8 nucleotides agree with TRBD1. The CDR3 loop spans 14 amino acids. Germline V gene lookup returns CDR1 ENHRY and CDR2 SYGVKD. With V trimmed by 10 bases and J by 4 bases, 10 bases remained unmatched. The CDR3 coding sequence is TGTGCCACCAAGGGACAGGTCGGGGCAGATACGCAGTATTTT. It specifies CATKGQVGADTQYF.